The 8 T cell receptor beta chains below were found in one sample sequenced in a study of blood T cell repertoires in COVID-19. Here immunoSEQ multiplex PCR was the method, and the copy in TCRdb shows in-frame clones only, minus some. The profile covers under 85,000 clones, with approximately 83% appearing a single time and around 2.9% taken by the ten largest. Sequenced material: peripheral blood. Source of these receptors: a man older than 75 with acute or convalescent COVID-19.

This clone has just a few counts. This chain connects TRBV19 to TRBJ1-5; D gene unclear. V was trimmed by 1 base and J by 0 bases, leaving 7 bases between them. From germline, CDR1 is LNHDA and CDR2 SQIVND (reference sequence). The CDR3 has 15 amino acids. The CDR3 bases are TGTGCCAGTAGTATAGGGCCCAATAGCAATCAGCCCCAGCATTTT. Translation gives CASSIGPNSNQPQHF.

This chain joins TRBV2 and TRBJ2-7, with 7 bases matching TRBD1. Trimming took 2 bases from V and 5 from J; bases not matched to a gene: 6. The CDR3 loop spans 14 amino acids. CDR1 is SNHLY, CDR2 FYNNEI, per germline. The CDR3 bases are TGTGCCAGCAGTGAAATTCCGACAGGGAACGAGCAGTACTTC. Protein product: CASSEIPTGNEQYF. The full variable domain, completed using reference TRBV2 and TRBJ2-7, is EPEVTQTPSHQVTQMGQEVILRCVPISNHLYFYWYRQILGQKVEFLVSFYNNEISEKSEIFDDQFSVERPDGSNFTLKIRSTKLEDSAMYFCASSEIPTGNEQYFGPGTRLTVT.

The chain is built from TRBV6-2 or TRBV6-3 and TRBJ1-5; 7 nucleotides align to TRBD1. Germline trimming cut 2 bases from V and 5 bases from J; bases unmatched to any gene: 3. Germline CDR1 reads MNHEY; CDR2 reads SVGEGT. The CDR3 has 14 residues. The CDR3 bases are TGTGCCAGCAGTTACGAGGGACAGTATCAGCCCCAGCATTTT. Translating gives CASSYEGQYQPQHF.

This clone came up a few times. The CDR3 sequence: CASSKGRGPPEQFF. In nucleotides, the CDR3 is TGTGCCAGCAGCAAGGGGCGGGGACCTCCGGAGCAGTTCTTC. The rearrangement links TRBV4-2 to TRBJ2-1; weak D call: TRBD2 (6 bases). The CDR3 has 14 residues. CDR1 is LGHNA and CDR2 is YNFKEQ in the germline V gene. Trimming removed 5 bases from V and 10 bases from J, with 18 bases in between.

This chain connects TRBV7-2 to TRBJ1-1, with 10 nucleotides matching TRBD1. J was trimmed by 2 bases and V by 5 bases; bases with no gene match: 5. Germline CDR1 SGHTA, CDR2 FQGNSA. This CDR3 is built from 15 residues. This CDR3 is CASSARTGGNTEAFF. DNA for the CDR3: TGTGCCAGCAGCGCACGGACAGGGGGTAACACTGAAGCTTTCTTT.

The sample holds a few counts of this clone. This chain connects TRBV21-1 to TRBJ1-2; the DNA was not compared with TRBD1, the D call given in the table. TRBV21-1 counts as a pseudogene. The CDR3 consists of 13 residues. The CDR3 sequence: CASTGTGDYGYTF. The CDR3 DNA sequence: TGTGCCAGCACTGGGACAGGGGATTATGGCTACACCTTC.

This chain's CDR3 is CSARRGEQFF. Here the CDR3 DNA reads TGCAGTGCTAGAAGGGGTGAGCAGTTCTTC. The V and J genes are TRBV20-1 and TRBJ2-1; a weak D match, TRBD1 (5 bases). CDR3 length: 10 residues. Germline assignment: CDR1 DFQATT and CDR2 SNEGSKA (reference sequence). Trimming removed 2 bases at V and 9 bases at J, with 5 bases between.

The CDR3 loop reads CASSLTPRTSGNIQYF. The CDR3 nucleotides read TGTGCCAGCAGCTTAACCCCCCGGACTAGCGGAAACATTCAGTACTTC. The V gene is TRBV7-2, the J gene TRBJ2-4; TRBD2 agrees at 10 bases. The CDR3 sequence is 16 residues long. Trimming removed 2 bases from V and 6 bases from J; junction bases left unmatched: 7. CDR1 SGHTA and CDR2 FQGNSA come from the germline V gene.